The present T cell receptor (beta chain) was sequenced within a study of spatial heterogeneity in lung cancer (dated 2019 in TCRdb). With respect to the entire study: Donors were some 78 patients with early-stage, untreated non-small cell lung cancer from the lung TRACERx cohort. More beta-chain than alpha-chain transcripts were consistently detected, likely reflecting higher beta-chain transcript abundance. TCR alpha and beta repertoires were quantitatively compared across multiple tumor regions, matched nontumor lung and blood in non-small cell lung cancer. In the raw uncorrected reads, each unique combination of TCR and UMI appeared on average more than ten times. Nonsynonymous mutation counts, determined by whole-exome sequencing of tumor tissue, were related to features of the TCR repertoire. Follow-up PBMC samples were sequenced whenever available, with a median time to follow-up of approximately 2 years after resection. Both alpha and beta chains were TCR-sequenced in 210 or so tumor regions, about 69 matched nontumor lung samples and around 50 PBMC samples obtained at surgery.

CDR1 and CDR2 are drawn from the germline V gene (reference sequence): DFQATT, SNEGSKA. The junction carries 13 bases between V and J, which are trimmed by 2 bases and 2 bases respectively. From the cysteine up to the phenylalanine, the CDR3 has a length of 14 residues. This entry keeps only the CDR3 DNA: 42 bases, framed from base 1. The time point label here, explained by the study, means: blood at routine non-recurrence follow-up after resection. For TCR sequencing, whole RNA was extracted from tumor and nontumor lung tissue, or from cryopreserved PBMC samples, and no cell sorting was done. Only patients for whom sufficient RNA was available from at least two tumor regions were selected for TCR sequencing. The library was prepared using 5' RACE. Sequencer: NextSeq 500. In the TCR library protocol, a unique molecular identifier was attached to each TCR cDNA molecule so that PCR and sequencing errors could be corrected. The authors processed their data as follows. Decombinator tools were used for TCR identification, UMI-based error correction and CDR3 extraction. TCRs above a frequency of 2 per 1,000, corresponding to the top 1% of the tumor frequency distribution, were defined as expanded. Each repertoire was subsampled 100 times to 5,000 TCRs, after which Renyi diversity was computed with the R vegan package. CDR3 similarity networks were built from amino acid triplet string-kernel similarity, with CDR3s being connected when pairwise similarity was above 0.82. TCRdb handled the public reads itself, with Q25 trimming in fastp and clone calling in MiXCR, and kept productive beta chains. Under each unique CDR3 protein, matching rows form one entry showing the most common genes and DNA. The V and J calls and clone size come from TCRdb's table, not from the authors' own analysis. The table for this sample lists fewer than 60,000 distinct CDR3 sequences; roughly 7% of them were counted only once. The ten largest clones add up to 35% to 45% of the sample.

Summary of the overall study and its limitations: Ubiquitous expanded tumor TCRs were found in blood more often at tumor resection than at routine follow-up. Additional single-cell paired TCR alpha and beta sequencing was considered necessary to confirm, at a functional level, the hypothesis that regional TCRs recognize regional mutations. Only approximately 13 patients were included in comparisons of baseline and follow-up blood repertoires.

Many counts were recorded for this clonotype. Its cognate antigen has yet to be identified. Base quality data are lacking; no much larger clone is found one base away. The sample here was PBMCs, taken at follow-up. Here the chain combines TRBV20-1 and TRBJ2-7; the D gene is not confidently resolved. The TCR sequence derives from a female donor with early-stage non-small cell lung cancer. CDR3 loop: CSARHPTNPYEQYF. The sequenced DNA: TGCAGTGCTAGACACCCGACAAATCCCTACGAGCAGTACTTC.